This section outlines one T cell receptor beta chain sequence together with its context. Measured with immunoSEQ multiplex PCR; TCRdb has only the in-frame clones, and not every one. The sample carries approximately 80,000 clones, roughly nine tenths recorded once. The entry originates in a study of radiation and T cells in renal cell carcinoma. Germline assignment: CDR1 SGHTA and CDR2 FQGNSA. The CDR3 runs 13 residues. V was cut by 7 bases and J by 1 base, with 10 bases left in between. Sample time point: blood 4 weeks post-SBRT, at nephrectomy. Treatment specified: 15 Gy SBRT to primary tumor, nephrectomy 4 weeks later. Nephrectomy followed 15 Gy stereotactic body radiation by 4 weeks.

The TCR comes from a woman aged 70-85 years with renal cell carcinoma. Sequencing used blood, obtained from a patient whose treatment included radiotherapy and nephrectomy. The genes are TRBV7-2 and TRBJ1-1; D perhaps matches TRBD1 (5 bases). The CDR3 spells CASMLGQNTEAFF. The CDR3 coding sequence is TGTGCCAGCATGCTAGGACAGAACACTGAAGCTTTCTTT.